The 6 T cell receptor beta chains below come from one sample, sequenced in a study of blood T cell repertoires in COVID-19. Sequencing used immunoSEQ multiplex PCR; TCRdb keeps in-frame clones, though not all of them. The table includes approximately 240,000 clones, 79% detected once. The sample was peripheral blood. The source is a woman in her thirties or forties with active or convalescent COVID-19.

The chain links TRBV2 to TRBJ1-1; 8 positions match TRBD1. The CDR3 sequence is 17 residues long. V shed 4 bases, J shed 0 bases, and the junction held 10 bases outside the gene matches. Germline CDR1 is SNHLY and CDR2 is FYNNEI. The chain's CDR3 is CASSVRAGQALNTEAFF. For the CDR3, the DNA is TGTGCCAGCAGTGTTAGGGCGGGACAGGCTCTGAACACTGAAGCTTTCTTT.

The chain carries TRBV5-1 and TRBJ2-1, with 13 positions matching TRBD2. Germline-derived CDR1 and CDR2 are SGHRS and YFSETQ. V shed 4 bases, J shed 6 bases, and the junction held 4 bases outside the gene matches. The CDR3 has 15 amino acids. CDR3 sequence reads: CASSKGLAGLNEQFF. CDR3 nucleotide sequence: TGCGCCAGCAGCAAGGGACTAGCGGGGCTCAATGAGCAGTTCTTC.

J is TRBJ2-3 and V is TRBV30; D unresolved. V was trimmed by 2 bases and J by 2 bases, leaving 8 bases between them. CDR1 is GTSNPN, CDR2 SVGIG, per germline (reference sequence). CDR3 length: 13 amino acids. CDR3 sequence: CAWSSQITDTQYF. The CDR3, as DNA: TGTGCCTGGAGTAGCCAAATCACAGATACGCAGTATTTT.

This chain joins TRBV5-1 and TRBJ1-4, with 10 bases that match TRBD1. The CDR3 runs to 14 residues. V lost 2 bases and J lost 8; bases outside the gene matches: 3. Germline CDR1 is SGHRS and CDR2 is YFSETQ. CDR3 protein: CASSFRTGGEKLFF. CDR3 nucleotide sequence: TGCGCCAGCAGCTTTCGGACAGGGGGAGAAAAACTGTTTTTT. The full variable domain, with the rest looked up from reference TRBV5-1 and TRBJ1-4, is KAGVTQTPRYLIKTRGQQVTLSCSPISGHRSVSWYQQTPGQGLQFLFEYFSETQRNKGNFPGRFSGRQFSNSRSEMNVSTLELGDSALYLCASSFRTGGEKLFFGSGTQLSVL.

V is TRBV5-4 and J is TRBJ2-1, with D possibly TRBD1 on 6 matching bases. The ends were cut back, 0 bases at V and 3 bases at J, with 7 bases in the middle. The germline V gene encodes CDR1 SGHNT and CDR2 YYREEE (reference sequence). CDR3 length: 14 residues. The CDR3 protein is CASSLGTVYNEQFF. CDR3 in DNA: TGTGCCAGCAGCTTGGGGACAGTCTACAATGAGCAGTTCTTC. The variable domain in full, completed from reference TRBV5-4 and TRBJ2-1, reads ETGVTQSPTHLIKTRGQQVTLRCSSQSGHNTVSWYQQALGQGPQFIFQYYREEENGRGNFPPRFSGLQFPNYSSELNVNALELDDSALYLCASSLGTVYNEQFFGPGTRLTVL.

This chain uses TRBV24-1 with TRBJ1-5; D possibly corresponds to TRBD1 (6 bases). CDR1 is KGHDR and CDR2 is SFDVKD in the germline V gene. CDR3 length: 15 residues. V lost 5 bases and J 1 base, leaving 11 bases between the germline ends. The CDR3 nucleotides are TGTGCCACCAGTGGGTCAGGGGTGAGCAATCAGCCCCAGCATTTT. It translates to CATSGSGVSNQPQHF.